The T cell receptor beta chain described here comes from a study of blood T cell repertoires in COVID-19 (dated by TCRdb to 2018 to 2020). Context from the whole study: Collaborator samples came from the United States, Italy and Spain and covered acute and convalescent phases of COVID-19. The material from the prospective study consisted of cDNA or gDNA derived from T cells, B-cell-depleted T cells, or PBMCs. The dataset comprised deeply sampled blood TCRbeta repertoires from subjects exposed to, actively infected with, or recovered from COVID-19. The repertoires were released in a freely available public database meant as a resource for research on the immune response to SARS-CoV-2. The samples were drawn from the first 160 participants of the ongoing ImmuneRACE study and from 950 to 1,500 subjects provided by 6 global collaborators. Sample metadata almost always included a de-identified subject ID, COVID-19 status, age in years and sex. Where available, HLA class I and class II types were taken from metadata supplied by the sample provider and were not determined by assay-based typing. Here is what the overall study found, with its caveats: The quantity of clinical and demographic metadata differed by source and by participant and was supplied without curation.

The immunoSEQ Assay, a bias-controlled multiplex PCR, was used to amplify TCRbeta CDR3 regions from genomic DNA. The paper's data handling went like this. Within the assay, amplification of reference gene primers was used to estimate how many nucleated cells each sample contained. To quantify the absolute abundance of each unique TCRbeta CDR3 rearrangement, sequence reads were collapsed and filtered. For each sample, productive Simpson clonality was calculated as the square root of Simpson's diversity index over productive rearrangements. This immuneACCESS table, as held by TCRdb, lists in-frame sequences with V and J called but not all clones. Of the missing ones, under half trace to an unresolved V gene in checked studies; the others have no known cause. The V and J calls and clone size are taken from that table; D and trimming were inferred from the DNA. Counted in this sample were approximately 210,000 clones; more than 75% of them appeared once. The ten most abundant clones make up 9.5% to 15% of the sample.

This clone was seen a single time. What antigen it recognizes has not been identified. No base qualities exist here, and no much larger clone lies one base off it. The collaborating institutions used their own protocols to collect whole blood in K2EDTA tubes. For TCRbeta analysis, collaborator samples were shipped as frozen whole blood, as isolated PBMCs, or as DNA extracted from either sample type. The germline V gene (reference sequence) yields LNHDA for CDR1 and SQIVND for CDR2. The germline V end is reduced by 3 bases and the J end by 4 bases; junction bases left unmatched: 8. From the cysteine up to the phenylalanine, the CDR3 has a length of 17 residues. Only the CDR3 part of the read is kept: 51 bases, read in frame from the first base.

The sequenced material came from peripheral blood. Recombination connected TRBV19 to TRBJ2-3, and 12 bases in between align with TRBD2. The receptor was derived from a woman aged 40 to 50 with acute or convalescent COVID-19. The CDR3 protein sequence reads: CASSIRLAGGLADTQYF. The sequenced DNA: TGTGCCAGTAGTATCCGCCTAGCGGGGGGGCTAGCAGATACGCAGTATTTT. Where the CDR3 stops, the reference TRBV19 and TRBJ2-3 genes take over; the full variable domain is DGGITQSPKYLFRKEGQNVTLSCEQNLNHDAMYWYRQDPGQGLRLIYYSQIVNDFQKGDIAEGYSVSREKKESFPLTVTSAQKNPTAFYLCASSIRLAGGLADTQYFGPGTRLTVL.